The rows below give T cell receptor beta chains drawn from one sample of a study of T cells after yellow fever vaccination. TCRdb itself ran the 5' RACE reads through MiXCR, one entry per CDR3 protein. The repertoire holds approximately 61,000 distinct CDR3 sequences, with around 7% as singletons. Sequences were derived from CD8+ T cells sorted from PBMCs, sampled on the day of the first yellow fever vaccination. The receptors shown here come from a man younger than 35 who received the YFV17D yellow fever vaccine. CDR3s include the opening cysteine and the closing phenylalanine or tryptophan. Each record gives: D gene, clone size, V gene, J gene, CDR3 protein, CDR3 DNA. The D gene is left open where the match is weak. Rows give clone size only sometimes, using once, few, many, or a class for an expanded clone.

d_call: TRBD1
clone_size: many
v_call: TRBV5-1
j_call: TRBJ1-2
cdr3_aa: CASSLENPGQGYGYTF
cdr3_nt: TGCGCCAGCAGCTTGGAAAATCCGGGACAGGGCTATGGCTACACCTTC

d_call: TRBD2
clone_size: many
v_call: TRBV28
j_call: TRBJ2-3
cdr3_aa: CASSSGLAGGTDTQYF
cdr3_nt: TGTGCCAGCAGCTCCGGACTAGCGGGGGGCACAGATACGCAGTATTTT

d_call: NA
clone_size: many
v_call: TRBV27
j_call: TRBJ1-1
cdr3_aa: CASSLLGNTEAFF
cdr3_nt: TGTGCCAGCAGTTTACTGGGGAACACTGAAGCTTTCTTT

d_call: TRBD2
clone_size: few
v_call: TRBV10-3
j_call: TRBJ2-1
cdr3_aa: CAIRTSLAGGNNEQFF
cdr3_nt: TGTGCCATCAGAACATCACTAGCGGGGGGTAACAATGAGCAGTTCTTC

d_call: NA
clone_size: few
v_call: TRBV21-1
j_call: TRBJ1-5
cdr3_aa: CASKGEYSNQPQHF
cdr3_nt: TGTGCCAGCAAAGGGGAGTATAGCAATCAGCCCCAGCATTTT

d_call: NA
clone_size: many
v_call: TRBV5-1
j_call: TRBJ2-1
cdr3_aa: CASSLGGFDEQFF
cdr3_nt: TGCGCCAGCAGCTTGGGAGGGTTCGATGAGCAGTTCTTC

d_call: NA
clone_size: few
v_call: TRBV7-2
j_call: TRBJ1-1
cdr3_aa: CASSLGRVTEAFF
cdr3_nt: TGTGCCAGCAGCCTCGGGAGGGTTACTGAAGCTTTCTTT

d_call: NA
clone_size: NA
v_call: TRBV10-2
j_call: TRBJ2-7
cdr3_aa: CASTPIRDSYEQYF
cdr3_nt: TGCGCCAGCACCCCGATCCGAGACTCCTACGAGCAGTACTTC

d_call: NA
clone_size: many
v_call: TRBV4-3
j_call: TRBJ1-2
cdr3_aa: CASSPELFRQDYGYTF
cdr3_nt: TGCGCCAGCAGCCCTGAGTTATTCAGGCAGGACTATGGCTACACCTTC

d_call: NA
clone_size: NA
v_call: TRBV5-5
j_call: TRBJ2-6
cdr3_aa: CASSFLDSGANVLTF
cdr3_nt: TGTGCCAGCAGCTTCCTGGATTCTGGGGCCAACGTCCTGACTTTC

d_call: NA
clone_size: few
v_call: TRBV6-2/TRBV6-3
j_call: TRBJ1-1
cdr3_aa: CASNSEGGGTEAFF
cdr3_nt: TGTGCCAGCAACTCGGAGGGGGGAGGCACTGAAGCTTTCTTT

d_call: NA
clone_size: NA
v_call: TRBV20-1
j_call: TRBJ1-5
cdr3_aa: CSAGTVWGNQPQHF
cdr3_nt: TGCAGTGCTGGGACGGTTTGGGGCAATCAGCCCCAGCATTTT

d_call: TRBD2
clone_size: few
v_call: TRBV19
j_call: TRBJ2-7
cdr3_aa: CASSASGVYEQYF
cdr3_nt: TGTGCCAGTAGTGCTAGCGGGGTCTACGAGCAGTACTTC

d_call: NA
clone_size: medium-sized
v_call: TRBV4-3
j_call: TRBJ2-3
cdr3_aa: CASSQQVGGTRGTQYF
cdr3_nt: TGCGCCAGCAGCCAACAAGTGGGAGGTACCCGCGGAACGCAGTATTTT

d_call: NA
clone_size: NA
v_call: TRBV12-3/TRBV12-4
j_call: TRBJ2-7
cdr3_aa: CASSTSAYEQYF
cdr3_nt: TGTGCCAGCAGTACCTCAGCCTACGAGCAGTACTTC

d_call: NA
clone_size: many
v_call: TRBV28
j_call: TRBJ2-5
cdr3_aa: CASSFETQYF
cdr3_nt: TGTGCCAGCAGCTTTGAGACCCAGTACTTC

d_call: TRBD2
clone_size: few
v_call: TRBV18
j_call: TRBJ2-1
cdr3_aa: CASSPASGGPVGNEQFF
cdr3_nt: TGTGCCAGCTCACCCGCTAGCGGGGGACCTGTCGGCAATGAGCAGTTCTTC

d_call: NA
clone_size: many
v_call: TRBV15
j_call: TRBJ1-4
cdr3_aa: CATSRGLLGLVNEKLFF
cdr3_nt: TGTGCCACCAGCAGAGGTCTACTGGGGCTGGTTAATGAAAAACTGTTTTTT